This is a list of T cell receptor beta chains from one sample in a study of circulating CD8 cells and anti-PD-1 response in melanoma. TCRdb reprocessed the reads via MiXCR and lists one record per CDR3 protein. The sample contains 350 to 500 distinct CDR3 sequences, 8% to 10% of which appear only once. Sequencing used CD8+ T cells from PBMCs, obtained at baseline or after one month of anti-PD-1 therapy (not recorded which). The receptors originated from a human donor with melanoma. Both conserved end residues are part of each CDR3. D genes are given only for firm matches. Size is stated for part of the rows, as once, few or many counts, or as a class when the clone is expanded.

TRBV4-1,NA,TRBJ2-7,TRBD2,TGCGCCAGCAGCCAACAACTAGCGGGATTCTCCTACGAGCAGTACTTC,CASSQQLAGFSYEQYF
TRBV10-2,large,TRBJ1-2,TRBD1,TGCGCCAGCCGATCAGGGGGGGACCTCGATTCAGGCTACACCTTC,CASRSGGDLDSGYTF
TRBV11-2,large,TRBJ2-1,TRBD2,TGTGCCAGCAGGGGGATTTTTGGGACTAGCTCCTATGAGCAGTTCTTC,CASRGIFGTSSYEQFF
TRBV19,medium-sized,TRBJ2-1,NA,TGTGCCAGTAGTATAAGGGACGGGGGCTACAATGAGCAGTTCTTC,CASSIRDGGYNEQFF
TRBV29-1,large,TRBJ1-5,NA,TGCAGCACGGGGGAGGGAAGACAGCCCCAGCATTTT,CSTGEGRQPQHF
TRBV10-2,large,TRBJ2-6,TRBD1,TGCGCCAGCAGTTGGACAGGCGTTTCCTCTGGGGCCAACGTCCTGACTTTC,CASSWTGVSSGANVLTF
TRBV28,large,TRBJ2-7,TRBD1,TGTGCCAGCAGTCCCTGGGACAGGGGTTACGAGCAGTACTTC,CASSPWDRGYEQYF
TRBV28,medium-sized,TRBJ2-3,NA,TGTGCCAGCAGTTTATTCGGCGGTCGTAGTAGTTCTGTTTCAGATACGCAGTATTTT,CASSLFGGRSSSVSDTQYF
TRBV7-2,few,TRBJ1-6,TRBD1,TGTGCCAGCAGCTTAGTGGGGGGACAGGGCACCTATAATTCACCCCTCCACTTT,CASSLVGGQGTYNSPLHF
TRBV19,medium-sized,TRBJ1-1,TRBD1,TGTGCCAGTAGTATAGATCGGGACAGGGGGAGTACTGAAGCTTTCTTT,CASSIDRDRGSTEAFF
TRBV29-1,NA,TRBJ2-2,NA,TGCAGCGGCGATTCTTTGGGATCGAACACCGGGGAGCTGTTTTTT,CSGDSLGSNTGELFF
TRBV27,large,TRBJ2-4,NA,TGTGCCAGCAGTTTCTCCCCCGGGTATTTAGAAATTCAGTACTTC,CASSFSPGYLEIQYF
TRBV27,large,TRBJ2-1,NA,TGTGCCAGCACCCCCCGGAGCTCCTACAATGAGCAGTTCTTC,CASTPRSSYNEQFF
TRBV2,large,TRBJ1-1,NA,TGTGCCAGCAGTGAGGCAGGGCATGGTACTGAAGCTTTCTTT,CASSEAGHGTEAFF
TRBV7-3,large,TRBJ2-1,TRBD2,TGTGCCAGCAGCTTCGGCCTAGCGGGTCGCGGGGAGCAGTTCTTC,CASSFGLAGRGEQFF
TRBV28,medium-sized,TRBJ2-1,NA,TGTGCCAGCAGTTTTTCTGGTCAGGGTTATTCCTACAATGAGCAGTTCTTC,CASSFSGQGYSYNEQFF
TRBV3-1,NA,TRBJ2-1,NA,TGTGCCAGCAGCGGTCCAAGCTCAACAGGTTTTACCTACAATGAGCAGTTCTTC,CASSGPSSTGFTYNEQFF
TRBV28,medium-sized,TRBJ2-1,NA,TGTGCCAGCAGTACCAGAGAATCCTACAATGAGCAGTTCTTC,CASSTRESYNEQFF
TRBV14,NA,TRBJ2-7,NA,TGTGCCAGCAGCCCGGCGAACTACGAGCAGTACTTC,CASSPANYEQYF
TRBV4-1,large,TRBJ2-3,NA,TGCGCCAGCAGCCCACTGGCGGGACCAGATACGCAGTATTTT,CASSPLAGPDTQYF
TRBV28,medium-sized,TRBJ2-3,TRBD2,TGTGCCAGCAGTTTTTATTTTCAGTCGGGGGGACTCCAGAGCACAGATACGCAGTATTTT,CASSFYFQSGGLQSTDTQYF
TRBV1,medium-sized,TRBJ2-7,NA,TGCACCAGCAGCCACCGTCTAGCGGATCACTACGAGCAGTACTTC,CTSSHRLADHYEQYF
TRBV5-4,large,TRBJ2-7,NA,TGTGCCAGCAGCTTCACCGGGACTCCGTACGAGCAGTACTTC,CASSFTGTPYEQYF
TRBV27,NA,TRBJ1-2,NA,TGTGCCGGCAGTTCTTACGGGGGAGTAGAAGGCTACACCTTC,CAGSSYGGVEGYTF
TRBV14,large,TRBJ2-7,TRBD1,TGTGCCAGCAGCCAAGTCGTCGGGGGGACAGGGTACGAGCAGTACTTC,CASSQVVGGTGYEQYF
TRBV4-3,large,TRBJ2-3,TRBD2,TGCGCCAGCAGCCAAGATGGCGGGGGGACCAGCACAGATACGCAGTATTTT,CASSQDGGGTSTDTQYF
TRBV27,large,TRBJ2-7,NA,TGTGCCAGCAGTTTAATGGGGTCGGGGTACGAGCAGTACTTC,CASSLMGSGYEQYF
TRBV27,large,TRBJ2-5,NA,TGTGCCAGCAGTTTGAGGACCCAGTACTTC,CASSLRTQYF
TRBV28,large,TRBJ2-7,TRBD2,TGTGCCAGCAGTCGAAGGACTAGTCCCTACGAGCAGTACTTC,CASSRRTSPYEQYF
TRBV18,few,TRBJ2-1,NA,TGTGCCAGCTCAAAAGCAGGATACTCCTACGATGAGCAGTGCTTC,CASSKAGYSYDEQCF
TRBV20-1,medium-sized,TRBJ2-7,TRBD1,TGCAGTGCTAGATCCCGGGACAGGACTCGTATCTACGAGCAGTACTTC,CSARSRDRTRIYEQYF
TRBV24-1,medium-sized,TRBJ2-1,NA,TGTGCCACCAGTGATTTGCGGGGAGGTGAGCAGTTCTTC,CATSDLRGGEQFF
TRBV5-6,medium-sized,TRBJ2-5,NA,TGTGCCAGCAGCTTGGAGGGCCCCGACCAAGAGACCCAGTACTTC,CASSLEGPDQETQYF
TRBV20-1,NA,TRBJ2-7,TRBD1,TGCAGTGCTAGAGACACAGGGGAATTGTCCTACGAGCAGTACTTC,CSARDTGELSYEQYF
TRBV4-3,large,TRBJ2-7,TRBD2,TGCGCCAGCAGCGGGGGGCTAGCGGGGAGCTCCTACGAGCAGTACTTC,CASSGGLAGSSYEQYF
TRBV7-2,large,TRBJ1-6,NA,TGTGCCAGCAGCATAAATAATTCACCCCTCCACTTT,CASSINNSPLHF
TRBV20-1,medium-sized,TRBJ2-7,NA,TGCAGTGCTGGGGAGCACTACGAGCAGTACTTC,CSAGEHYEQYF
TRBV28,large,TRBJ2-2,TRBD2,TGTGCCAGCATCACCGATCGGGGGAGGGACACCGGGGAGCTGTTTTTT,CASITDRGRDTGELFF
TRBV27,large,TRBJ2-7,NA,TGTGCCAGCAGTTTGGGGACACCTTACGAGCAGTACTTC,CASSLGTPYEQYF
TRBV20-1,medium-sized,TRBJ2-1,TRBD2,TGCAGTGCTCGATCACTAGCGGGGAAGCCCGGTGAGCAGTTCTTC,CSARSLAGKPGEQFF
TRBV29-1,NA,TRBJ2-1,NA,TGCAGCAGTCTTCAGCGCTCCTACAATGAGCAGTTCTTC,CSSLQRSYNEQFF
TRBV28,medium-sized,TRBJ2-7,TRBD1,TGTGCCAGCAGAGGACAGGGGGTTGTGGCGCAGTACTTC,CASRGQGVVAQYF
TRBV20-1,medium-sized,TRBJ2-7,TRBD2,TGCAGTGCTAGAGATCCCTCTAGCGGGATCTACGAGCAGTACTTC,CSARDPSSGIYEQYF
TRBV20-1,few,TRBJ1-5,TRBD1,TGCAGTGCGAGCGGGACAGGGGTAAGACAGCCCCAGCATTTT,CSASGTGVRQPQHF
TRBV2,large,TRBJ2-5,NA,TGTGCCAGCAGTGAATTTCTAATCACAGGGCTGGAGACCCAGTACTTC,CASSEFLITGLETQYF
TRBV2,large,TRBJ2-1,NA,TGTGCCAGCAGTGATCCGGGGGCCTCCTACAATGAGCAGTTCTTC,CASSDPGASYNEQFF
TRBV2,large,TRBJ1-2,TRBD1,TGTGCCAGCAGAGGGACAGGGGCAGCTAACTATGGCTACACCTTC,CASRGTGAANYGYTF